This T cell receptor beta chain was sequenced for a study of blood T cell repertoires in COVID-19. Across the study: There were acute and convalescent COVID-19 samples, and they came from the United States, Italy and Spain. T cells, B-cell-depleted T cells, or PBMCs provided the cDNA or gDNA that served as material.

Per the original data handling: Amplification with reference gene primers provided the estimates of nucleated cell counts. Some clones are missing from TCRdb's copy, which holds only in-frame ones; the method was immunoSEQ multiplex PCR. The V and J calls and clone size were taken over from that table, and D and trimming were inferred from the DNA. The profile shows around 85,000 clones, roughly 91% of them singletons. Which cohort a participant joined came from the clinical history participants gave. Looked up from germline, CDR1 is SGHTA and CDR2 is FQGNSA. J was trimmed by 3 bases and V by 6 bases; bases with no gene match: 9. The CDR3 has 16 residues.

Sequencing was done on a sample of PBMCs or T cells enriched from blood (not recorded which). The gene calls are TRBV7-2 and TRBJ2-3, with 10 bases that match TRBD2. This sequence originates from a woman in her forties or fifties with acute COVID-19. The CDR3 is CASRKGLARETDTQYF. CDR3 sequence (DNA): TGTGCCAGCAGGAAGGGACTAGCGAGGGAGACAGATACGCAGTATTTT. Variable domain in full (rest from reference TRBV7-2 and TRBJ2-3): GAGVSQSPSNKVTEKGKDVELRCDPISGHTALYWYRQSLGQGLEFLIYFQGNSAPDKSGLPSDRFSAERTGGSVSTLTIQRTQQEDSAVYLCASRKGLARETDTQYFGPGTRLTVL.